The 8 T cell receptor beta chains given below trace back to one sample, sequenced in a study of post-analysis software for immune sequencing data. The study, taken as a whole, reports: Comparison of patients with controls showed 4 to 6 TRBV segments more frequent in patients, TRBV5-6, TRBV5-1 and TRBV20-1 among them.

These receptors have no known antigen. Tagging with unique molecular identifiers was a feature of the TCR beta cDNA libraries. TCRdb analysed the PCR reads with MiXCR anew, one entry per CDR3 protein. The data contain about 540,000 distinct CDR3 sequences, 34% of them singletons. The sample comprised blood. The receptors stem from a girl between 2 and 17 years old with multiple sclerosis.

V and J are TRBV11-2 and TRBJ2-2; either TRBD1 or TRBD2 may fit D (6 bases each). The V gene's germline CDR1 is SGHAT and CDR2 FQNNGV. Trimming stripped 4 bases from V and 7 bases from J, with 16 bases between. The CDR3 is 15 amino acids. DNA of the CDR3: TGTGCCAGCAGCTCAACAGGGCGGGGAAGCGGGGAGCTGTTTTTT. Residues: CASSSTGRGSGELFF.

This chain connects TRBV20-1 to TRBJ2-5, with D tentatively TRBD1 or TRBD2 (5 bases each). V was clipped by 0 bases and J by 4 bases, with 15 bases between them. The CDR3 is 15 residues long. Germline assignment: CDR1 DFQATT and CDR2 SNEGSKA (reference sequence). CDR3 protein: CSARDWDDRRETQYF. CDR3 DNA: TGCAGTGCTAGAGATTGGGACGACCGACGAGAGACCCAGTACTTC.

CDR3 loop: CSAIPMAGAYEQYF. CDR3 bases: TGCAGTGCGATCCCCATGGCAGGGGCCTACGAGCAGTACTTC. The V gene is TRBV20-1, the J gene TRBJ2-5, with a tentative D call TRBD1 (6 bases). The J call may be incorrect, as the DNA end agrees better with TRBJ2-7. This CDR3 region has 14 residues. Germline assignment: CDR1 DFQATT and CDR2 SNEGSKA (reference sequence).

This clonotype showed up just a few times. Sequence at one end of the junction differs from germline and may be a read error. V is TRBV3-1 and J is TRBJ2-3; D could derive from TRBD1 or TRBD2 (6 bases each). The germline V gene encodes CDR1 LGHDT and CDR2 YNNKEL (reference sequence). There are 15 residues in the CDR3. CDR3 DNA sequence: TGTGCCAGCTCGCAGGGGCCAACTAGCACGGATACGCAGTATTTT. Protein: CASSQGPTSTDTQYF.

This chain connects TRBV20-1 to TRBJ1-5; D unclear. The CDR3 has 14 residues. Germline V gives CDR1 DFQATT, CDR2 SNEGSKA (reference sequence). V was shortened by 1 base and J by 0 bases, with 7 bases between the two germline ends. CDR3 sequence: CSARGQNSNQPQHF. The CDR3 region has the DNA TGCAGTGCTAGAGGGCAGAATAGCAATCAGCCCCAGCATTTT.

J is TRBJ1-1 and V is TRBV4-2; 8 nucleotides align to TRBD1. The CDR3 sequence is 16 residues long. The ends lost 1 base at V and 3 bases at J; junction bases unmatched: 7. Germline loops: CDR1 LGHNA, CDR2 YNFKEQ. The CDR3 nucleotides read TGTGCCAGCAGCCAAGGTCCGCAGGGGGCGGACACTGAAGCTTTCTTT. It codes for CASSQGPQGADTEAFF.

In the case of this clonotype: Possible read error: a much larger clone is one base away. The CDR3 nucleotides are TGTGCCAGCTCTCGGACGGTAGCGGGGGTTGAGCAGTTCTTC. Translation: CASSRTVAGVEQFF. The chain carries TRBV25-1 and TRBJ2-1, with 9 bases identical to TRBD2. Germline V lookup: CDR1 MGHDK, CDR2 SYGVNS. The junction had 11 bases not matched to a gene; V was cut back by 8 bases and J by 9 bases. CDR3 length: 14 amino acids.

This chain connects TRBV5-1 to TRBJ2-5, with 8 bases lining up with TRBD1. The DNA end is more similar to TRBJ2-7, so the J call may be wrong. The CDR3 consists of 14 residues. Per germline, CDR1 SGHRS and CDR2 YFSETQ. The DNA for the CDR3 is TGCGCCAGCAGCTCTCCCGGGACAGGCTACGAGCAGTACTTC. Its translation is CASSSPGTGYEQYF.